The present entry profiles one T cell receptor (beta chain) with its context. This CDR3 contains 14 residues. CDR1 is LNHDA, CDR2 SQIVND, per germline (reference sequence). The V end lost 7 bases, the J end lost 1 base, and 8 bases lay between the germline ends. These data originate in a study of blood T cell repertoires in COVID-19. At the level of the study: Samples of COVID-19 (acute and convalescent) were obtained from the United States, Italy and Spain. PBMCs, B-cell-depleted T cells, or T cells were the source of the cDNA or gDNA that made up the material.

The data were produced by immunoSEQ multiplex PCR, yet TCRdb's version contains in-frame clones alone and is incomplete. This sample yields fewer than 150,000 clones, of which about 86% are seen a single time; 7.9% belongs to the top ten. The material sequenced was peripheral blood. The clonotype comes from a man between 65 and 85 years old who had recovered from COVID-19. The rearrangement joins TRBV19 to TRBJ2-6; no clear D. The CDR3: CASIHRSGANVLTF. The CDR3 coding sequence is TGTGCCAGTATCCACCGGTCTGGGGCCAACGTCCTGACTTTC.